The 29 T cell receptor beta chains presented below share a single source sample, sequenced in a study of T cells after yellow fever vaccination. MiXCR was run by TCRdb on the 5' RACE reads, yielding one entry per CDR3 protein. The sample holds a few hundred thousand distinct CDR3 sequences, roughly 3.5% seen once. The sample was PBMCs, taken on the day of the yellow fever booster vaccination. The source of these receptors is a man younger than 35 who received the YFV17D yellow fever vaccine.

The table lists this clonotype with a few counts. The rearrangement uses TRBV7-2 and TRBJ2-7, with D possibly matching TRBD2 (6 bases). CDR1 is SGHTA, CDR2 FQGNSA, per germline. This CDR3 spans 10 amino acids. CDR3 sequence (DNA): TGTGCCAGCAGTTCGGGACTCCCCTGCGTC. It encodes CASSSGLPCV.

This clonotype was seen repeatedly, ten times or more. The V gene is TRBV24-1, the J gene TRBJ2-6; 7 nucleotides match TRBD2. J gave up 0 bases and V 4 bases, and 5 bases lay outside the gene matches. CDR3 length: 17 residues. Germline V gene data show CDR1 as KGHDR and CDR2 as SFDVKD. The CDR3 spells CATSEASGPSGANVLTF. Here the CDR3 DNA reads TGTGCCACCAGTGAGGCTAGCGGACCCTCTGGGGCCAACGTCCTGACTTTC.

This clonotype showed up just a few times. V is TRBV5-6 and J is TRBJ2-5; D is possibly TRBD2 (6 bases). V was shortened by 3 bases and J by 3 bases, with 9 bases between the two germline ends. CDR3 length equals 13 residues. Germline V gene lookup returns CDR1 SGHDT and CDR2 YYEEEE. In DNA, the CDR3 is TGTGCCAGCAGCTGGACGGGAGAAGAGACCCAGTACTTC. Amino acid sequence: CASSWTGEETQYF.

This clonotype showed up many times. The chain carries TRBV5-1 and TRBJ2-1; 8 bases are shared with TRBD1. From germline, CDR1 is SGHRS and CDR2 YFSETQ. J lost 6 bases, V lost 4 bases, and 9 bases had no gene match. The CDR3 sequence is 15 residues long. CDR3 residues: CASSQGQVPINEQFF. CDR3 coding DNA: TGCGCCAGCAGCCAGGGACAGGTCCCTATCAATGAGCAGTTCTTC.

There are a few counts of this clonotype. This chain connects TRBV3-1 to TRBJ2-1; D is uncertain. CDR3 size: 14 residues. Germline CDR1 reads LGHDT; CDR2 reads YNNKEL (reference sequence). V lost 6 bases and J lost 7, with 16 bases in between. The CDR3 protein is CASSRPEGANEQFF. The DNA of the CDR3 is TGTGCCAGCAGTCGCCCCGAAGGTGCAAATGAGCAGTTCTTC.

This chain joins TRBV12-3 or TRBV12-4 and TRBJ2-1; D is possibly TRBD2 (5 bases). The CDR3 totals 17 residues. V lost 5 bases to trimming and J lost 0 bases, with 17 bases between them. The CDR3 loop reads CASSPGGSVISYNEQFF. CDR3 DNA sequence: TGTGCCAGCAGTCCCGGTGGGAGCGTCATCTCCTACAATGAGCAGTTCTTC.

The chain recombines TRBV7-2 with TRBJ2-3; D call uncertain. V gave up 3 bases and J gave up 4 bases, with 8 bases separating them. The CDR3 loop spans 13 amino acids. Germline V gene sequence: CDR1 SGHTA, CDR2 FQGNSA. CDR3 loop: CASSFSPADTQYF. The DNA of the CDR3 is TGTGCCAGCAGCTTCTCACCAGCAGATACGCAGTATTTT.

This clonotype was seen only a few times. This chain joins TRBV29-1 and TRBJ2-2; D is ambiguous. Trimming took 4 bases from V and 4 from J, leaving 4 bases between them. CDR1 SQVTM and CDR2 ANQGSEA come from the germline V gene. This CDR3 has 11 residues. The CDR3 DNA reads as TGCAGCGTTGGCAGCACCGGGGAGCTGTTTTTT. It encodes CSVGSTGELFF.

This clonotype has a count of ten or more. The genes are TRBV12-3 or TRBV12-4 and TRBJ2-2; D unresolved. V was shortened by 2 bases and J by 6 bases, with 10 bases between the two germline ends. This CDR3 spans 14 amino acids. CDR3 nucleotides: TGTGCCAGCAGTTTATTAGGGAAGGCCGGGGAGCTGTTTTTT. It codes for CASSLLGKAGELFF.

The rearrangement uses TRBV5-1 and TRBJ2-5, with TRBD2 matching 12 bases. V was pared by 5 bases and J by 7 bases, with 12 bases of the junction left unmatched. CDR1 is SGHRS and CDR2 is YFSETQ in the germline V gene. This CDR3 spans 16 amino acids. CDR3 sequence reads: CASRKTSGGAEVTQYF. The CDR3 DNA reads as TGCGCCAGCAGAAAGACTAGCGGGGGCGCTGAGGTGACCCAGTACTTC. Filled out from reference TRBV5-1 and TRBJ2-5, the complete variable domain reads KAGVTQTPRYLIKTRGQQVTLSCSPISGHRSVSWYQQTPGQGLQFLFEYFSETQRNKGNFPGRFSGRQFSNSRSEMNVSTLELGDSALYLCASRKTSGGAEVTQYFGPGTRLLVL.

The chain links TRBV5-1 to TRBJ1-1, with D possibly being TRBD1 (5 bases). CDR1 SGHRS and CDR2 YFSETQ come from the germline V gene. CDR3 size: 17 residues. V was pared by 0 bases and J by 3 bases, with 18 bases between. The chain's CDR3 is CASSLVQAEVGDTEAFF. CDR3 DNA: TGCGCCAGCAGCTTGGTTCAGGCCGAGGTGGGGGACACTGAAGCTTTCTTT.

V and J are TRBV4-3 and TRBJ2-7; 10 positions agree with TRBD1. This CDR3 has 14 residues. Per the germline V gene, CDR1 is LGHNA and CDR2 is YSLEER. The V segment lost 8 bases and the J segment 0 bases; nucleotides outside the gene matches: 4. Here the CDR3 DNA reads TGCGCCAGCGGCCGGGACAGGGGCTCCTACGAGCAGTACTTC. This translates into CASGRDRGSYEQYF.

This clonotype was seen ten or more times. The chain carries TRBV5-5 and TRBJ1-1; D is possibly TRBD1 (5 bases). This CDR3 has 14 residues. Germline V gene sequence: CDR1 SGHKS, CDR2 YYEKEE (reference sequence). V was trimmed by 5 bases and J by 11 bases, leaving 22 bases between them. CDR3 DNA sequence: TGTGCCAGCAGGTCGATTAGGGGAGGAGTACGCGCTTTCTTT. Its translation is CASRSIRGGVRAFF.

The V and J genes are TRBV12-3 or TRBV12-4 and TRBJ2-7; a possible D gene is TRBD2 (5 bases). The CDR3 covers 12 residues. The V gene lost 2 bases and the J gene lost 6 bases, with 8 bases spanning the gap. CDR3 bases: TGTGCCAGCAGTTTAAGCGGAGGCGAGCAGTACGTC. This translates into CASSLSGGEQYV.

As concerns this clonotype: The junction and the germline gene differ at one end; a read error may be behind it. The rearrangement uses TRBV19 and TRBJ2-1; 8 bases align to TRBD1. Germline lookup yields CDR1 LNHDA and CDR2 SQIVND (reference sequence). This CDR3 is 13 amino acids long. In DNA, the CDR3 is TGTGCCAGTAGTATGGGGGACCAGGGGGCCCTCGTCTTC. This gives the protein CASSMGDQGALVF.

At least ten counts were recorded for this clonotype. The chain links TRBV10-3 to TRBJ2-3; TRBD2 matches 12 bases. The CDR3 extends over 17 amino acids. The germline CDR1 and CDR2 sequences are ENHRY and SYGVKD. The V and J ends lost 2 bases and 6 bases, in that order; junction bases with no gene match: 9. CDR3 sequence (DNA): TGTGCCATCAGTGAGCTAAGGACTAGCGGGGACCTGGATACGCAGTATTTT. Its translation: CAISELRTSGDLDTQYF.

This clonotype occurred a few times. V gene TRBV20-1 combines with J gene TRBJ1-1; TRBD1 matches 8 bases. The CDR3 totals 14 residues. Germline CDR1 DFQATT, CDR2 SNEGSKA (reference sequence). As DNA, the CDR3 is TGCAGCGGACTGAGGACAGGGCCAAACACTGAAGCTTTCTTT. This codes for CSGLRTGPNTEAFF.

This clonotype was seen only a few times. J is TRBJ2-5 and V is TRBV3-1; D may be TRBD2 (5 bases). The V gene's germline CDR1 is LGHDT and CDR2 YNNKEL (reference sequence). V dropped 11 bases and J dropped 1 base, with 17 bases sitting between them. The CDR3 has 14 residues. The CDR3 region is CAPPGGLPQETQYF. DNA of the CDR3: TGTGCCCCTCCCGGTGGACTGCCCCAAGAGACCCAGTACTTC.

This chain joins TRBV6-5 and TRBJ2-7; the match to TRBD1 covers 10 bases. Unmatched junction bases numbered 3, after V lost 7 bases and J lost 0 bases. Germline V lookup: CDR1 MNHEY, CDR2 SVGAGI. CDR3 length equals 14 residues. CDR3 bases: TGTGCCAGCAAGTGGGACAGGGGCTCCTACGAGCAGTACTTC. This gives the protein CASKWDRGSYEQYF.

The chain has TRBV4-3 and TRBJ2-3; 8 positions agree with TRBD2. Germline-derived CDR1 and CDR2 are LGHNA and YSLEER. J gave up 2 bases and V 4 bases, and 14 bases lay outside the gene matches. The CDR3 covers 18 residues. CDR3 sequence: CASSPRGGPLSPTDTQYF. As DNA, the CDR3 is TGCGCCAGCAGCCCACGCGGGGGGCCCTTATCCCCCACAGATACGCAGTATTTT.

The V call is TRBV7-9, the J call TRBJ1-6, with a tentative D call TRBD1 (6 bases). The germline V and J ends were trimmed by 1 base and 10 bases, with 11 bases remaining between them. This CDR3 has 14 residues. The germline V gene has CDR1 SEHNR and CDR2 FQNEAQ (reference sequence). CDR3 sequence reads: CASSLEGGRSPLHF. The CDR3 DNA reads TGTGCCAGCAGCTTAGAGGGGGGGAGATCACCCCTCCACTTT.

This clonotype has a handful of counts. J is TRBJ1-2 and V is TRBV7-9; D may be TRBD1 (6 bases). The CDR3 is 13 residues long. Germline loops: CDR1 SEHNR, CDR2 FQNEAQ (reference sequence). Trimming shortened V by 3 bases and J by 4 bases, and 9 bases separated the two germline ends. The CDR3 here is CASSFSGAYGYTF. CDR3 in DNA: TGTGCCAGCAGCTTTTCAGGGGCCTATGGCTACACCTTC.

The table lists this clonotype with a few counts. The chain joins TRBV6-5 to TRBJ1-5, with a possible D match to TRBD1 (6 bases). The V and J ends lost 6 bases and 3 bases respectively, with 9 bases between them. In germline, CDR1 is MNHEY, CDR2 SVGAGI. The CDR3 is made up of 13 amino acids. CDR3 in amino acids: CASSGQPNQPQHF. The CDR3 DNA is TGTGCCAGCAGCGGACAGCCCAATCAGCCCCAGCATTTT.

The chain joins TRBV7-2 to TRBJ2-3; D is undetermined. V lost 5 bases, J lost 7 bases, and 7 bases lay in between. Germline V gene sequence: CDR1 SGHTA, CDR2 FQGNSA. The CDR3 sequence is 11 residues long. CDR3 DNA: TGTGCCAGCAGCCGGACGTATACGCAGTATTTT. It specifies CASSRTYTQYF.

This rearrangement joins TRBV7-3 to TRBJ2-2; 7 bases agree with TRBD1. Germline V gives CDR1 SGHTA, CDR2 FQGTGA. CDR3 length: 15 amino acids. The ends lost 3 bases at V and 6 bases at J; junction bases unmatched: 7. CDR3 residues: CASSFTGTVPGELFF. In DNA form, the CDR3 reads TGTGCCAGCAGCTTCACCGGGACAGTCCCCGGGGAGCTGTTTTTT.

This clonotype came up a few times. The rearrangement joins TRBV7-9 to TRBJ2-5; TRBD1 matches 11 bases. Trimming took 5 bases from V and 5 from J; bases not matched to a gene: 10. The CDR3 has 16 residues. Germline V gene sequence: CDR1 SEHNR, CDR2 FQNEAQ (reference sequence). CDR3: CASSNRDRGIGETQYF. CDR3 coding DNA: TGTGCCAGCAGCAACCGGGACAGGGGGATCGGGGAGACCCAGTACTTC.

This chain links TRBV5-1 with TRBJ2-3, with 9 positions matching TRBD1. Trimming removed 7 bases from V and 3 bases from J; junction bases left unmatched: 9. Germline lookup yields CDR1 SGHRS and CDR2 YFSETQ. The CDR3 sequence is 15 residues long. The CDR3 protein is CASRHGTGPTDTQYF. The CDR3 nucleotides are TGCGCCAGCCGCCATGGGACAGGGCCTACAGATACGCAGTATTTT.

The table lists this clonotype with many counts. The CDR3 DNA reads as TGCAGCGTTGATGAGGGGAAGGGACCCTATGGCTACACCTTC. This sequence encodes CSVDEGKGPYGYTF. The rearrangement links TRBV29-1 to TRBJ1-2, with a weak D call TRBD1 (5 bases). This CDR3 comprises 14 residues. V was cut by 3 bases and J by 4 bases, with 15 bases left in between. The germline gives CDR1 SQVTM, CDR2 ANQGSEA.

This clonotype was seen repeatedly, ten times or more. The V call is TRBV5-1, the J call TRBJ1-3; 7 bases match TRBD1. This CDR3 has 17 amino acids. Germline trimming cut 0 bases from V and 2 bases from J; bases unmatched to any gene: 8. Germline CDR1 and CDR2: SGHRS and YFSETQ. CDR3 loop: CASSLGTTGFAGNTIYF. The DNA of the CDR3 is TGCGCCAGCAGCTTGGGAACGACAGGGTTCGCTGGAAACACCATATATTTT.